This section outlines one T cell receptor (beta chain) sequence together with its context. Its antigen remains unknown. The data were obtained in a study of CD8 T cells in ankylosing spondylitis. Findings of the study overall: There was a TCR beta motif, made of fewer than 10 highly homologous variants, that appeared characteristic of ankylosing spondylitis blood.

V lost 0 bases to trimming and J lost 5 bases; unmatched junction nucleotides: 7. The germline V gene has CDR1 SGHRS and CDR2 YFSETQ. The CDR3 sequence is 15 residues long. TCRdb re-called the 5' RACE reads with MiXCR, one entry per CDR3 protein. The sample has fewer than 500,000 distinct CDR3 sequences; under 25% are singletons. What was sequenced was blood, either unsorted or a sorted T cell fraction (not recorded which). The receptor comes from a male donor with ankylosing spondylitis. The rearrangement joins TRBV5-1 to TRBJ2-7, with 8 positions matching TRBD1. The CDR3 DNA reads TGCGCCAGCAGCTTGGAGGACAGGGAAGTCGACGAGCAGTACTTC. Translated, it gives CASSLEDREVDEQYF. Supplemented by reference TRBV5-1 and TRBJ2-7, the full variable domain reads KAGVTQTPRYLIKTRGQQVTLSCSPISGHRSVSWYQQTPGQGLQFLFEYFSETQRNKGNFPGRFSGRQFSNSRSEMNVSTLELGDSALYLCASSLEDREVDEQYFGPGTRLTVT.